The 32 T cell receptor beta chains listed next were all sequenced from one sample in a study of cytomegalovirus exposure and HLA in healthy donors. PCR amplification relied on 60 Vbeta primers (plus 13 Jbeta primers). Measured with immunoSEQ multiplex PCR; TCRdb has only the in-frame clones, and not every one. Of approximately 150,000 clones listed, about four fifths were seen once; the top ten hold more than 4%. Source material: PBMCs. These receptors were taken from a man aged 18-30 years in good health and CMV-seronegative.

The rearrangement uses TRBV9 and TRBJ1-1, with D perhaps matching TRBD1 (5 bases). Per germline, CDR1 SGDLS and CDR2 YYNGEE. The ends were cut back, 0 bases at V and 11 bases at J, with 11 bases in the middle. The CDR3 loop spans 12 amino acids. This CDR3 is CASSVEAGRAFF. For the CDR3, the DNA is TGTGCCAGCAGCGTAGAGGCAGGGCGGGCTTTCTTT.

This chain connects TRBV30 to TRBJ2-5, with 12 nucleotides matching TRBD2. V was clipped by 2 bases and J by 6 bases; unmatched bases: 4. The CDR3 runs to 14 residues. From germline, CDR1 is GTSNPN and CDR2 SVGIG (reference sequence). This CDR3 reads CAWSLAGGPKTQYF. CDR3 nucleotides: TGTGCCTGGAGTCTAGCGGGAGGGCCAAAGACCCAGTACTTC.

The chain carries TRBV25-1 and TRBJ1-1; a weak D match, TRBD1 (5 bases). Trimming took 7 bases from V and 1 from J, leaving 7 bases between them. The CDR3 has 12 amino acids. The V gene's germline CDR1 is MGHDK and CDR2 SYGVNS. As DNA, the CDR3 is TGTGCCAGCATGGGGGGGAACACTGAAGCTTTCTTT. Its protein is CASMGGNTEAFF.

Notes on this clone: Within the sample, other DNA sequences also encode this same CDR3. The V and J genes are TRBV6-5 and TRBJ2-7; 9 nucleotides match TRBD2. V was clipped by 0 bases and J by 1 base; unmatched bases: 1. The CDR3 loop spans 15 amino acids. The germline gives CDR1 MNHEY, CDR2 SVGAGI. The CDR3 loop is CASSYSTSGSYEQYF. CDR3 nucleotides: TGTGCCAGCAGTTACTCGACTAGCGGATCCTACGAGCAGTACTTC.

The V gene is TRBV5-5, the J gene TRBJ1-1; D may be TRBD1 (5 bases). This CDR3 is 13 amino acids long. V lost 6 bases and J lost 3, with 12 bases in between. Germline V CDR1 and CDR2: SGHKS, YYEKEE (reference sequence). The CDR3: CASTWGGDTEAFF. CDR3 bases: TGTGCCAGCACCTGGGGGGGGGACACTGAAGCTTTCTTT.

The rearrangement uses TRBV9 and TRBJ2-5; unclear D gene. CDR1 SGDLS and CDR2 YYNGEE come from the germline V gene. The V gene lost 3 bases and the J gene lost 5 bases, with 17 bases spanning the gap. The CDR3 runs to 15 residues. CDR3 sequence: CASSAGLVRTETQYF. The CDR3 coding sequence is TGTGCCAGCAGCGCTGGCCTAGTTAGAACGGAGACCCAGTACTTC.

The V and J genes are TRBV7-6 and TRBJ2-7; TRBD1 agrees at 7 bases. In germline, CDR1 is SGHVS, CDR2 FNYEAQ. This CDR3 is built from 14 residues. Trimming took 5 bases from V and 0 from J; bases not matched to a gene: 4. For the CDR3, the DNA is TGTGCCAGCAGCGGACAGGAGAGCTCCTACGAGCAGTACTTC. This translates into CASSGQESSYEQYF.

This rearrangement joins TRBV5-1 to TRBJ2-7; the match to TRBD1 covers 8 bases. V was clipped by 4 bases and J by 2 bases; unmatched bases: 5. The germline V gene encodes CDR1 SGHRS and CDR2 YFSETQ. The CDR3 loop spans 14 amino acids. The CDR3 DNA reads TGCGCCAGCAGCCTGAGGACAGGGACCTACGAGCAGTACTTC. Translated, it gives CASSLRTGTYEQYF.

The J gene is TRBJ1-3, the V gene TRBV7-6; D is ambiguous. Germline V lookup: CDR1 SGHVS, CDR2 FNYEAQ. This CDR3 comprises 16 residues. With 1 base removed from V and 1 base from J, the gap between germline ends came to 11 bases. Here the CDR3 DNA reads TGTGCCAGCAGCTTAGGCTCACAGCTATCTGGAAACACCATATATTTT. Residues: CASSLGSQLSGNTIYF.

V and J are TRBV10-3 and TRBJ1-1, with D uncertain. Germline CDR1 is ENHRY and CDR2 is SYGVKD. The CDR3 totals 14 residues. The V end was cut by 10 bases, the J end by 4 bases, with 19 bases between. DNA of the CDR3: TGTGCCACCGAGTCCGGAGGGTACGGCACTGAAGCTTTCTTT. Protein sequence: CATESGGYGTEAFF.

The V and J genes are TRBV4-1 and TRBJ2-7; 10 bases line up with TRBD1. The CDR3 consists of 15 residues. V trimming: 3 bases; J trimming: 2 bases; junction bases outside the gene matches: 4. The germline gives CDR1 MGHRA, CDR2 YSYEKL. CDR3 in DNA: TGCGCCAGCAGCCATCCCGGACAGGGGGCCTACGAGCAGTACTTC. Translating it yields CASSHPGQGAYEQYF.

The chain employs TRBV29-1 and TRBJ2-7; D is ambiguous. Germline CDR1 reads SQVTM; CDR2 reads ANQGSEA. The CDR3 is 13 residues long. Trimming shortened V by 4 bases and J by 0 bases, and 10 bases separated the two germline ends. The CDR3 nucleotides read TGCAGCGTTGGCAGTCTCCACTCCTACGAGCAGTACTTC. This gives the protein CSVGSLHSYEQYF.

The CDR3 DNA reads as TGTGCCAGCATTGCAGGGGGGCTGAATACGCAGTATTTT. Its translation: CASIAGGLNTQYF. The chain links TRBV6-6 to TRBJ2-3; tentatively, D is TRBD1 (7 bases). CDR1 is MNHNY, CDR2 SVGAGI, per germline (reference sequence). Deletions cut 7 bases from V and 7 bases from J, with 15 bases between. The CDR3 is 13 residues long.

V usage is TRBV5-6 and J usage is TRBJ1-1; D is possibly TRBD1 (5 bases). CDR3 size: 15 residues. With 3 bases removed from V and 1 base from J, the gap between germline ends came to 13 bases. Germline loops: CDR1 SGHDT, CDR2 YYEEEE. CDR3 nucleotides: TGTGCCAGCAGCTATGGTAGACAGAAGAACACTGAAGCTTTCTTT. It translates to CASSYGRQKNTEAFF.

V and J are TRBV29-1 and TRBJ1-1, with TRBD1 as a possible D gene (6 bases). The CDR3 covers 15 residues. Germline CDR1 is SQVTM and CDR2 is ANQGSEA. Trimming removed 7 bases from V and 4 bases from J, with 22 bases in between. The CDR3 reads CSAVSRTDYSTEAFF. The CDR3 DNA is TGCAGCGCCGTTTCCCGGACAGATTATAGCACTGAAGCTTTCTTT. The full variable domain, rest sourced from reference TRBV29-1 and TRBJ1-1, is SAVISQKPSRDICQRGTSLTIQCQVDSQVTMMFWYRQQPGQSLTLIATANQGSEATYESGFVIDKFPISRPNLTFSTLTVSNMSPEDSSIYLCSAVSRTDYSTEAFFGQGTRLTVV.

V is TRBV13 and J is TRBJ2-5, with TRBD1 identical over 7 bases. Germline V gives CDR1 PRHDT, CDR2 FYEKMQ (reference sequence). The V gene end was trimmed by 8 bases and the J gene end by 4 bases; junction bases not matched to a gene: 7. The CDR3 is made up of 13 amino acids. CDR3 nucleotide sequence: TGTGCCAGCCGGATGAGACAGGGAGAGACCCAGTACTTC. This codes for CASRMRQGETQYF.

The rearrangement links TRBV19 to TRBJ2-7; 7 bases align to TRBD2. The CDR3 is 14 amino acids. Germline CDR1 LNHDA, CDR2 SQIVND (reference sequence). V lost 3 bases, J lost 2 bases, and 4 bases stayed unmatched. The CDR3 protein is CASSMGGYTYEQYF. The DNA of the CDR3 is TGTGCCAGTAGTATGGGGGGGTATACCTACGAGCAGTACTTC.

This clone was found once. The chain's CDR3 is CSVITQGVYEQFF. In nucleotides, the CDR3 is TGCAGCGTTATTACGCAGGGGGTCTATGAGCAGTTCTTC. The gene calls are TRBV29-1 and TRBJ2-1; the match to TRBD1 covers 7 bases. From germline, CDR1 is SQVTM and CDR2 ANQGSEA. There are 13 residues in the CDR3. V was clipped by 5 bases and J by 8 bases; unmatched bases: 9.

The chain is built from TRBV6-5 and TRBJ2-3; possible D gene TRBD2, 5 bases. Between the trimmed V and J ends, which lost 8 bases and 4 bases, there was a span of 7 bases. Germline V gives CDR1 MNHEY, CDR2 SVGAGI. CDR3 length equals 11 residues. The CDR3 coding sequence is TGTGCCAGCGTGAGGGCAGATACGCAGTATTTT. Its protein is CASVRADTQYF.

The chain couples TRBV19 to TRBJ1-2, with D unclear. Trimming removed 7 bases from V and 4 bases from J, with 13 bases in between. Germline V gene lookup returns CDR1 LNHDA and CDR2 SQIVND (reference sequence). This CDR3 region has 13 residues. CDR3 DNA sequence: TGTGCCAGTAAATTAGATGCCGCCTATGGCTACACCTTC. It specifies CASKLDAAYGYTF.

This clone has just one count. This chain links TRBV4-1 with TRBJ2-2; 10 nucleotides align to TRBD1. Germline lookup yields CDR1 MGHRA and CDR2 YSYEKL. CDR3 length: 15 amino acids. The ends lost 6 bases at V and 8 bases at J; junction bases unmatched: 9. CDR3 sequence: CASRVRDRGPGELFF. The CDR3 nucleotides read TGCGCCAGCAGAGTAAGGGACAGGGGACCGGGGGAGCTGTTTTTT.

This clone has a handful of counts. CDR3 region: CASSFLVRKAFF. Written as DNA, the CDR3 is TGTGCCAGCAGCTTCCTGGTGAGAAAAGCTTTCTTT. J is TRBJ1-1 and V is TRBV5-5; D uncertain. The CDR3 has 12 residues. Trimming took 2 bases from V and 9 from J, leaving 11 bases between them. Per the germline V gene, CDR1 is SGHKS and CDR2 is YYEKEE (reference sequence).

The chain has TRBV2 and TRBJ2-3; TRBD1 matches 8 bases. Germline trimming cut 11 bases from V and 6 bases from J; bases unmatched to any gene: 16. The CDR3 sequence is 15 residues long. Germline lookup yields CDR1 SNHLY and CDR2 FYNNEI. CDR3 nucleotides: TGTGCCTCCACTTCCAGGGGGCGCTCCGGCGATACGCAGTATTTT. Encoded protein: CASTSRGRSGDTQYF.

Here the CDR3 DNA reads TGTGCCAGTAGTTCCGGGACAGGAGTCACAGATACGCAGTATTTT. It is translated as CASSSGTGVTDTQYF. The chain carries TRBV19 and TRBJ2-3; 8 positions agree with TRBD1. Germline V CDR1 and CDR2: LNHDA, SQIVND (reference sequence). The CDR3 is 15 residues long. The V and J ends lost 5 bases and 2 bases, in that order; junction bases with no gene match: 6.

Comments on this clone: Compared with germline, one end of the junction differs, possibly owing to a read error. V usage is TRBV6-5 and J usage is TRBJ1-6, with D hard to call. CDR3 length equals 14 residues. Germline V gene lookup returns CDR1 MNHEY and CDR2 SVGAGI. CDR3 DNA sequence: TGTGCCAGCAGTTACGGTCGTCGAGAATCACCCCTCCCCTTT. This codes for CASSYGRRESPLPF.

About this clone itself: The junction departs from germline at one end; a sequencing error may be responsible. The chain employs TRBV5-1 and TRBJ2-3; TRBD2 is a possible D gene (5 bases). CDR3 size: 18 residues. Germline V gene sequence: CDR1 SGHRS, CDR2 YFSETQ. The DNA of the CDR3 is TGCGCCAGCAGCTTGAAATCGTTGGGAGCTCCCCGCACGGATACGCAGTATTTT. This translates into CASSLKSLGAPRTDTQYF.

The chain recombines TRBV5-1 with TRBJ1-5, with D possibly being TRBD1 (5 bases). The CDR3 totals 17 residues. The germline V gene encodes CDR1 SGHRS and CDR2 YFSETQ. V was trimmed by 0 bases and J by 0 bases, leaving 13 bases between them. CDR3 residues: CASSLGWGDPSNQPQHF. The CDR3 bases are TGCGCCAGCAGCTTGGGATGGGGGGATCCTAGCAATCAGCCCCAGCATTTT.

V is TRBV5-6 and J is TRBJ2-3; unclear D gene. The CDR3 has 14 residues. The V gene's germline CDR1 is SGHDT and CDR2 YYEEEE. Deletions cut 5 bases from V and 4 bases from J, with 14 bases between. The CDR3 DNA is TGTGCCAGCAGACACAGCAGTCAGCCAGATACGCAGTATTTT. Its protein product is CASRHSSQPDTQYF.

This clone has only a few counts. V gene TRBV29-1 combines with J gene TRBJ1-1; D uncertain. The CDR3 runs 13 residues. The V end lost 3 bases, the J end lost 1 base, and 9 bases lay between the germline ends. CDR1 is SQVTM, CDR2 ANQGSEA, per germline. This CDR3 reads CSVEFQANTEAFF. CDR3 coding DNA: TGCAGCGTTGAGTTTCAAGCGAACACTGAAGCTTTCTTT.

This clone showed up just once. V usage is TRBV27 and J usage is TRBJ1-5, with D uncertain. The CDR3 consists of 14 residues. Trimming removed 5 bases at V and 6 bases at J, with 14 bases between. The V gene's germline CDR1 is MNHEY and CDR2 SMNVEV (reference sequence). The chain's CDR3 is CASSPSTAGQPQHF. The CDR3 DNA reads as TGTGCCAGCAGTCCCAGCACCGCAGGTCAGCCCCAGCATTTT.

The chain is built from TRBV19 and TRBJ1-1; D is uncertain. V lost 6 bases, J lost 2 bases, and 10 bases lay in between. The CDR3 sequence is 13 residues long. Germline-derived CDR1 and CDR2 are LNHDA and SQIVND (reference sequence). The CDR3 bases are TGTGCCAGTAGATTATTGGCAAACACTGAAGCTTTCTTT. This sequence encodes CASRLLANTEAFF.

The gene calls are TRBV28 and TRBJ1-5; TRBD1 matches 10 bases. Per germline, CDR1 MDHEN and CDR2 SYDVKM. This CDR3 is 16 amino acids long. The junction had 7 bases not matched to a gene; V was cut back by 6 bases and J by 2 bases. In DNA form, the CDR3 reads TGTGCCAGCAGCCACAAGACAGGGGGCGGCAATCAGCCCCAGCATTTT. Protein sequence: CASSHKTGGGNQPQHF.